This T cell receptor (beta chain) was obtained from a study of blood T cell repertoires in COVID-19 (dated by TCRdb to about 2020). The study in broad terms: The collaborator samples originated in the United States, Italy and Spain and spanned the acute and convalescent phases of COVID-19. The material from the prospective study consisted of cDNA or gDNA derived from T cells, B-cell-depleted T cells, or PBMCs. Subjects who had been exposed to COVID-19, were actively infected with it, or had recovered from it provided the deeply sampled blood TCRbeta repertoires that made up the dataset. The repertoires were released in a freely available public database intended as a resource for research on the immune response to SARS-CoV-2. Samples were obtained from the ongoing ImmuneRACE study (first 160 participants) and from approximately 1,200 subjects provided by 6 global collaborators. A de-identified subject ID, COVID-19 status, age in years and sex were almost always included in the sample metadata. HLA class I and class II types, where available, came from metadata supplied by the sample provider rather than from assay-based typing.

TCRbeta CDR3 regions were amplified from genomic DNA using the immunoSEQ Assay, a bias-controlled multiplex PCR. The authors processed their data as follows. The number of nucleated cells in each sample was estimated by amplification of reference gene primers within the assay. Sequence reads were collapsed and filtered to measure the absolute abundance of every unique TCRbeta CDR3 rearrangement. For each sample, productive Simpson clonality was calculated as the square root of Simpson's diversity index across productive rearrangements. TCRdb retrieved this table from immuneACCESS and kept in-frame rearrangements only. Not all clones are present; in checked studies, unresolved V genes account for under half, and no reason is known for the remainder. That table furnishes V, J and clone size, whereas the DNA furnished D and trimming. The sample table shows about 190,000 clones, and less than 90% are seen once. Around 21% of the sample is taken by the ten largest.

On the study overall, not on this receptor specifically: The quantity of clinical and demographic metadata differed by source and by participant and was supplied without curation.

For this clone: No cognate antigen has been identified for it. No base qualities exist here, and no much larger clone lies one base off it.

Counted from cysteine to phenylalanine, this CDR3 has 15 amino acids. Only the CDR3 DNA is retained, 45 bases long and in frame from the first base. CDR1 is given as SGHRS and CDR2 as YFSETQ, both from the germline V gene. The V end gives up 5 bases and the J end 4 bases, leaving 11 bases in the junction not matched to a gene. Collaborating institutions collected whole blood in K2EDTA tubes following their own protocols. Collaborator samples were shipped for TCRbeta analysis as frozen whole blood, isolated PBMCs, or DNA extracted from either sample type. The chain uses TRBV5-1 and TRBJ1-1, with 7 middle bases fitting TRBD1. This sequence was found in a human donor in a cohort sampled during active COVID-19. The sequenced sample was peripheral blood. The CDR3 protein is CASREYRDSFTEAFF. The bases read TGCGCCAGCAGGGAGTACCGGGACAGCTTCACTGAAGCTTTCTTT.